A single sample is the source of the 27 T cell receptor beta chains below, sequenced in a study of beta chain features in type 1 diabetes. The authors reverse transcribed all of the isolated RNA, so sequencing captured expressed TCRB transcripts. Profiled with immunoSEQ multiplex PCR; TCRdb holds only in-frame clones, not every one. Of 850,000 to 900,000 clones listed, 17% are singletons. The sequencing sample was made of naive CD4+ T cells from blood. Receptors were obtained from a woman aged 18-29 years in good health.

This clone was detected only a few times. This chain uses TRBV28 with TRBJ1-5, with unresolved D. CDR1 and CDR2 (germline): MDHEN, SYDVKM. V was shortened by 2 bases and J by 1 base, with 24 bases between the two germline ends. The CDR3 has 20 residues. The CDR3 protein is CASSLRRWYRLTGSNQPQHF. Here the CDR3 DNA reads TGTGCCAGCAGTTTACGGCGGTGGTACCGCCTAACGGGGAGCAATCAGCCCCAGCATTTT.

This clone was recorded a few times. The rearrangement joins TRBV14 to TRBJ2-5, with 8 bases lining up with TRBD1. CDR3 size: 15 residues. Germline V gene lookup returns CDR1 SGHDN and CDR2 FVKESK. The V and J ends lost 3 bases and 4 bases, in that order; junction bases with no gene match: 7. The CDR3 sequence: CASSHSRGLVETQYF. The CDR3 DNA reads as TGTGCCAGCAGCCACAGCAGGGGGCTAGTAGAGACCCAGTACTTC.

The rearrangement joins TRBV4-3 to TRBJ1-4, with D unclear. The CDR3 is made up of 16 amino acids. Germline V gene lookup returns CDR1 LGHNA and CDR2 YSLEER. V was shortened by 0 bases and J by 0 bases, with 8 bases between the two germline ends. In nucleotides, the CDR3 is TGCGCCAGCAGCCAAGATTTCAGGACAACTAATGAAAAACTGTTTTTT. Translating it yields CASSQDFRTTNEKLFF.

This clone turned up a few times. The genes are TRBV5-4 and TRBJ2-2; 8 bases fit TRBD1. Germline V gene data show CDR1 as SGHNT and CDR2 as YYREEE (reference sequence). This CDR3 has 16 amino acids. The V gene end was trimmed by 1 base and the J gene end by 4 bases; junction bases not matched to a gene: 6. CDR3 nucleotides: TGTGCCAGCAGCTTGCCGGGACAGGCCCCCACCGGGGAGCTGTTTTTT. This encodes CASSLPGQAPTGELFF.

V gene TRBV19 combines with J gene TRBJ2-5, with 10 nucleotides matching TRBD2. J lost 3 bases, V lost 5 bases, and 6 bases had no gene match. The CDR3 runs to 15 residues. Germline CDR1 and CDR2: LNHDA and SQIVND (reference sequence). This CDR3 reads CASSWGLAGEETQYF. The CDR3 DNA sequence: TGTGCCAGTAGTTGGGGGCTAGCGGGAGAAGAGACCCAGTACTTC.

This clone showed up just a few times. The chain uses TRBV2 and TRBJ2-3; 7 bases line up with TRBD2. There are 15 residues in the CDR3. The germline V gene has CDR1 SNHLY and CDR2 FYNNEI. Germline trimming cut 5 bases from V and 0 bases from J; bases unmatched to any gene: 5. CDR3 sequence: CASSPSGPSTDTQYF. The CDR3 coding sequence is TGTGCCAGCAGTCCTAGCGGTCCTAGCACAGATACGCAGTATTTT. The variable domain in full, completed from reference TRBV2 and TRBJ2-3, reads EPEVTQTPSHQVTQMGQEVILRCVPISNHLYFYWYRQILGQKVEFLVSFYNNEISEKSEIFDDQFSVERPDGSNFTLKIRSTKLEDSAMYFCASSPSGPSTDTQYFGPGTRLTVL.

Notes on this clone: A junction end diverges from the germline sequence, so it may reflect a read error. This CDR3 is CASSPGGMETQYF. DNA of the CDR3: TGTGCTAGCAGCCCCGGGGGGATGGAGACCCAGTACTTC. V gene TRBV7-7 combines with J gene TRBJ2-5; 7 nucleotides align to TRBD2. Germline V gene sequence: CDR1 SSHAT, CDR2 FNYEAQ (reference sequence). The CDR3 is 13 amino acids.

The rearrangement joins TRBV2 to TRBJ2-1, with 7 bases that match TRBD1. The germline V gene has CDR1 SNHLY and CDR2 FYNNEI. V lost 6 bases and J lost 7; bases outside the gene matches: 12. The CDR3 runs 15 residues. The CDR3 DNA sequence: TGTGCCAGCAGGTGGGCCGAGGGGGCAATGAATGAGCAGTTCTTC. Protein: CASRWAEGAMNEQFF.

The gene calls are TRBV2 and TRBJ1-3; D might be TRBD1 (5 bases). Trimming took 2 bases from V and 0 from J, leaving 11 bases between them. This CDR3 comprises 16 residues. Germline V CDR1 and CDR2: SNHLY, FYNNEI. CDR3: CASSENGGSSGNTIYF. CDR3 DNA sequence: TGTGCCAGCAGTGAAAATGGGGGAAGCTCTGGAAACACCATATATTTT.

Only a few counts were recorded for this clone. This sequence joins TRBV7-9 and TRBJ2-5; 10 nucleotides agree with TRBD1. The CDR3 covers 13 residues. The V segment lost 6 bases and the J segment 5 bases; nucleotides outside the gene matches: 3. The V gene's germline CDR1 is SEHNR and CDR2 FQNEAQ (reference sequence). CDR3 nucleotide sequence: TGTGCCAGCAGACGGACAGGGGGTGAGACCCAGTACTTC. Translating gives CASRRTGGETQYF.

The rearrangement joins TRBV28 to TRBJ2-5; D uncertain. Trimming removed 3 bases at V and 7 bases at J, with 21 bases between. This CDR3 has 16 residues. Per germline, CDR1 MDHEN and CDR2 SYDVKM. Here the CDR3 DNA reads TGTGCCAGCAGTTTTTCCCTTTCCCCTTCCACCGGGACCCAGTACTTC. Protein product: CASSFSLSPSTGTQYF.

This clone was seen more than once but under ten times. The chain joins TRBV7-3 to TRBJ2-3, with 12 bases lining up with TRBD2. Germline lookup yields CDR1 SGHTA and CDR2 FQGTGA. J was trimmed by 5 bases and V by 5 bases; bases with no gene match: 8. The CDR3 is 16 residues long. CDR3 DNA: TGTGCCAGCAGCCCGAGACTAGCGGGAGAGGGAGATACGCAGTATTTT. Translation gives CASSPRLAGEGDTQYF.

This clone came up a few times. This sample includes further DNA sequences coding for the same CDR3. The J gene is TRBJ2-1, the V gene TRBV2, with D maybe TRBD2 (6 bases). CDR3 length: 11 amino acids. CDR1 and CDR2 from the germline V gene are SNHLY and FYNNEI. Trimming removed 6 bases at V and 7 bases at J, with 7 bases between. CDR3 sequence reads: CASRDYNEQFF. DNA of the CDR3: TGTGCCAGCAGGGACTATAATGAGCAGTTCTTC.

This sequence joins TRBV2 and TRBJ2-7; D is unclear. The CDR3 totals 11 residues. Germline V gene lookup returns CDR1 SNHLY and CDR2 FYNNEI. Trimming shortened V by 5 bases and J by 4 bases, and 6 bases separated the two germline ends. The CDR3 protein is CASSQSYEQYF. CDR3 DNA sequence: TGTGCCAGCAGTCAGAGTTACGAGCAGTACTTC. Variable domain in full (rest from reference TRBV2 and TRBJ2-7): EPEVTQTPSHQVTQMGQEVILRCVPISNHLYFYWYRQILGQKVEFLVSFYNNEISEKSEIFDDQFSVERPDGSNFTLKIRSTKLEDSAMYFCASSQSYEQYFGPGTRLTVT.

This rearrangement joins TRBV28 to TRBJ2-7, with 9 bases fitting TRBD2. CDR1 and CDR2 (germline): MDHEN, SYDVKM. Trimming took 2 bases from V and 1 from J; bases not matched to a gene: 6. The CDR3 has 16 amino acids. The DNA for the CDR3 is TGTGCCAGCAGTTTACTCGCTAGCGGGACATCCTACGAGCAGTACTTC. Translated: CASSLLASGTSYEQYF.

This clone was seen a handful of times. The CDR3 protein is CASSLVTGSNQPQHF. The CDR3 DNA is TGTGCCAGCAGCTTAGTGACAGGGAGCAATCAGCCCCAGCATTTT. The chain combines TRBV7-2 with TRBJ1-5, with 7 bases lining up with TRBD1. The CDR3 covers 15 residues. Germline V lookup: CDR1 SGHTA, CDR2 FQGNSA. Trimming removed 1 base from V and 1 base from J; junction bases left unmatched: 1.

This clone was seen a handful of times. The chain couples TRBV2 to TRBJ1-1; D remains ambiguous. V was cut by 4 bases and J by 3 bases, with 9 bases left in between. Looked up from germline, CDR1 is SNHLY and CDR2 is FYNNEI. There are 13 residues in the CDR3. The DNA of the CDR3 is TGTGCCAGCAGTGCGGACGTTTACACTGAAGCTTTCTTT. Translation gives CASSADVYTEAFF.

In this sample, this clone turned up a few times. J is TRBJ2-3 and V is TRBV2, with 9 nucleotides matching TRBD1. J lost 0 bases, V lost 6 bases, and 4 bases had no gene match. Per germline, CDR1 SNHLY and CDR2 FYNNEI. The CDR3 is 15 residues long. The CDR3 protein is CASRGQGTSTDTQYF. The CDR3 DNA reads as TGTGCCAGCAGGGGACAGGGAACGAGCACAGATACGCAGTATTTT.

The chain links TRBV25-1 to TRBJ2-3; 9 nucleotides agree with TRBD2. The CDR3 extends over 17 amino acids. CDR1 MGHDK and CDR2 SYGVNS come from the germline V gene. Trimming at V came to 4 bases and at J to 1 base, leaving 9 bases not matched to a gene. For the CDR3, the DNA is TGTGCCAGCAGTGGGGGGGCTAGCGGGGTTCGCACAGATACGCAGTATTTT. It translates to CASSGGASGVRTDTQYF.

This chain uses TRBV7-2 with TRBJ1-2; 7 nucleotides line up with TRBD1. V trimming: 1 base; J trimming: 2 bases; junction bases outside the gene matches: 4. Germline V CDR1 and CDR2: SGHTA, FQGNSA. CDR3 length equals 15 residues. CDR3 loop: CASSLVGDSNYGYTF. CDR3 DNA sequence: TGTGCCAGCAGCTTAGTTGGGGACAGCAACTATGGCTACACCTTC. The variable domain in full, completed from reference TRBV7-2 and TRBJ1-2, reads GAGVSQSPSNKVTEKGKDVELRCDPISGHTALYWYRQSLGQGLEFLIYFQGNSAPDKSGLPSDRFSAERTGGSVSTLTIQRTQQEDSAVYLCASSLVGDSNYGYTFGSGTRLTVV.

This rearrangement joins TRBV18 to TRBJ2-3, with D possibly being TRBD2 (6 bases). Germline V lookup: CDR1 KGHSH, CDR2 LQKENI. Trimming cost V 2 bases and J 5 bases, with 14 bases left between them. CDR3 length: 15 residues. The chain's CDR3 is CASSPGREIRDTQYF. The CDR3, as DNA: TGTGCCAGCTCACCAGGCCGGGAGATAAGAGATACGCAGTATTTT.

This clone appeared a few times. The rearrangement joins TRBV6-5 to TRBJ1-2; D is unclear. V gave up 0 bases and J gave up 4 bases, with 12 bases separating them. CDR1 MNHEY and CDR2 SVGAGI come from the germline V gene. This CDR3 spans 15 amino acids. CDR3 region: CASSYSRLKTYGYTF. CDR3 DNA sequence: TGTGCCAGCAGTTACTCGAGGCTCAAGACCTATGGCTACACCTTC.

In its sample, this clone was seen a few times. This chain links TRBV19 with TRBJ1-4; D unresolved. This CDR3 is built from 13 residues. Germline CDR1 LNHDA, CDR2 SQIVND (reference sequence). V was shortened by 4 bases and J by 5 bases, with 8 bases between the two germline ends. The CDR3 nucleotides read TGTGCCAGTAGTACCGGACCCAATGAAAAACTGTTTTTT. It translates to CASSTGPNEKLFF.

A few counts support this clone. This sequence joins TRBV11-2 and TRBJ2-1; 7 nucleotides align to TRBD1. The CDR3 runs 15 residues. Germline V gene data show CDR1 as SGHAT and CDR2 as FQNNGV. With V trimmed by 1 base and J by 3 bases, 3 bases remained unmatched. CDR3 coding DNA: TGTGCCAGCAGCTTAGCCTGGGACAGCTACAATGAGCAGTTCTTC. Protein: CASSLAWDSYNEQFF.

The chain combines TRBV4-3 with TRBJ2-5; TRBD2 matches 10 bases. Germline V gene lookup returns CDR1 LGHNA and CDR2 YSLEER. V trimming: 1 base; J trimming: 1 base; junction bases outside the gene matches: 6. The CDR3 is 17 amino acids. CDR3 loop: CASSQALAGALQETQYF. The CDR3 DNA is TGCGCCAGCAGCCAAGCCCTAGCGGGAGCCCTCCAAGAGACCCAGTACTTC.

The chain combines TRBV7-9 with TRBJ1-2; no clear D. The V end lost 5 bases, the J end lost 4 bases, and 11 bases lay between the germline ends. The CDR3 has 13 residues. CDR1 and CDR2 from the germline V gene are SEHNR and FQNEAQ (reference sequence). CDR3: CASSAGGSYGYTF. The DNA for the CDR3 is TGTGCCAGCAGCGCCGGAGGTAGCTATGGCTACACCTTC.

The CDR3 sequence is CASGLQGPTEAFF. The CDR3 nucleotides are TGTGCCAGCGGCCTACAGGGGCCCACTGAAGCTTTCTTT. The rearrangement uses TRBV2 and TRBJ1-1, with TRBD1 matching over 7 bases. V dropped 8 bases and J dropped 4; count of bases not matched to a gene: 7. The CDR3 sequence is 13 residues long. Germline V CDR1 and CDR2: SNHLY, FYNNEI.